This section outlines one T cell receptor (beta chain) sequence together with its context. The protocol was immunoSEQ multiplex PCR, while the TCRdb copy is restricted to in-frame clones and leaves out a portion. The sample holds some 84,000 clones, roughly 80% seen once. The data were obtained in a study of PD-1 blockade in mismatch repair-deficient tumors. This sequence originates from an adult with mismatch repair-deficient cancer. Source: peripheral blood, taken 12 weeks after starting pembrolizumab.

The CDR3: CASSYRDRSYEQYF. The CDR3 DNA follows: TGTGCCAGCAGTTACCGGGACAGATCCTACGAGCAGTACTTC. The chain couples TRBV6-5 to TRBJ2-7; TRBD1 agrees at 7 bases. CDR3 size: 14 residues. The J segment lost 1 base and the V segment lost 2 bases, leaving 2 bases of the junction unmatched. In germline, CDR1 is MNHEY, CDR2 SVGAGI.